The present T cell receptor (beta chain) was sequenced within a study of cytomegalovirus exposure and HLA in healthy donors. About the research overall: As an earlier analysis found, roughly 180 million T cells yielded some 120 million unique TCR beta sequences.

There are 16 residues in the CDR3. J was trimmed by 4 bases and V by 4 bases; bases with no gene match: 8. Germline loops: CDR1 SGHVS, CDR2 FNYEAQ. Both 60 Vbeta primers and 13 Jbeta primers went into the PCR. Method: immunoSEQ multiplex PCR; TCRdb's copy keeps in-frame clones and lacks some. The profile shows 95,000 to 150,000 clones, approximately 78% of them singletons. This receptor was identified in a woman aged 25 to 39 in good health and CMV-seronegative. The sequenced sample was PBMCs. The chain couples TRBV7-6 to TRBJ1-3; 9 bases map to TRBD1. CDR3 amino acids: CASSSSRDRVGNTIYF. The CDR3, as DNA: TGTGCCAGCAGCTCGTCCCGGGACAGGGTCGGAAACACCATATATTTT.